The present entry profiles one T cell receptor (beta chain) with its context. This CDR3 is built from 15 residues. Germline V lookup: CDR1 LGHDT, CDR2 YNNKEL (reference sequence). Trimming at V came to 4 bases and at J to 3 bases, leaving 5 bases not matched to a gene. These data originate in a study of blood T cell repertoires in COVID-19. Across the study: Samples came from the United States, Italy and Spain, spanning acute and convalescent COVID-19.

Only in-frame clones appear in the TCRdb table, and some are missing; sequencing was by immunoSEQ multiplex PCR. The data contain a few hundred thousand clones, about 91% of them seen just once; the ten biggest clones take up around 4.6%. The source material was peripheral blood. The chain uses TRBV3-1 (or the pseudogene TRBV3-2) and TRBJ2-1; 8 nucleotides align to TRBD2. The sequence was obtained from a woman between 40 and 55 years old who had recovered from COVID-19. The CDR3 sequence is CASSLSGDYYNEQFF. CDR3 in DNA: TGTGCCAGCAGCCTTAGCGGGGATTACTACAATGAGCAGTTCTTC.